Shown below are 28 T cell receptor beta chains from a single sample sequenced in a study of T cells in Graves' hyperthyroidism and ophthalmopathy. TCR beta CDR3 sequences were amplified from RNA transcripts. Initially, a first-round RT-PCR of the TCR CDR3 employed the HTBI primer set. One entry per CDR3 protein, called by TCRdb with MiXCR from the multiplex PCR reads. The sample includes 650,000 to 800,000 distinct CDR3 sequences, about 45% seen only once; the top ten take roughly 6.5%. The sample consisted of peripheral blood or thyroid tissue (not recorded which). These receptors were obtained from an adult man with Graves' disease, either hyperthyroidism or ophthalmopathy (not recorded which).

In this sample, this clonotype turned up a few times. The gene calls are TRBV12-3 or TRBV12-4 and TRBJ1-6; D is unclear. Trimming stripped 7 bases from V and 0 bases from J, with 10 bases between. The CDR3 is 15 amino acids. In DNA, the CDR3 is TGTGCCAGCACCGATATCACCTCCTATAATTCACCCCTCCACTTT. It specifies CASTDITSYNSPLHF.

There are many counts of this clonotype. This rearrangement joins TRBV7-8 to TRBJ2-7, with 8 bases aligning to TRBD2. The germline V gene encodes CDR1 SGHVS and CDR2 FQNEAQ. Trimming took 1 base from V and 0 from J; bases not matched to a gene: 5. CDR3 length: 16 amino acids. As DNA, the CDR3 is TGTGCCAGCAGCTTAGGAGCTAGCGGGCCCTCCTACGAGCAGTACTTC. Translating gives CASSLGASGPSYEQYF.

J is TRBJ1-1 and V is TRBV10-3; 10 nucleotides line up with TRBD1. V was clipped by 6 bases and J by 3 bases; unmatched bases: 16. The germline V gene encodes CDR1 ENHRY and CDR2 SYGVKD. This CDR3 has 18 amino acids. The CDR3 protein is CAIRGGQGVRVRDTEAFF. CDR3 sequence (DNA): TGTGCCATCAGGGGTGGACAGGGGGTACGGGTGAGGGACACTGAAGCTTTCTTT.

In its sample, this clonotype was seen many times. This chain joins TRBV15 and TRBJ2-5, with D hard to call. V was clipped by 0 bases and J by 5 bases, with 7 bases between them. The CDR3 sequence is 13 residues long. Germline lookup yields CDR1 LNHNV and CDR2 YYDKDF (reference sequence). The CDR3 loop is CATSRDLGETQYF. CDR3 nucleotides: TGTGCCACCAGCAGAGATTTAGGGGAGACCCAGTACTTC.

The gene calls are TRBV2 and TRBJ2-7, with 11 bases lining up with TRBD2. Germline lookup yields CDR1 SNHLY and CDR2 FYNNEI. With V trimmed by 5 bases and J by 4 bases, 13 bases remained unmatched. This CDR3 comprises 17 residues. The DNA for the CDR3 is TGTGCCAGCAGTTACCTTGGTTCTCTAGCGGGAGGTTACGAGCAGTACTTC. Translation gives CASSYLGSLAGGYEQYF.

In nucleotides, the CDR3 is TGCAGCGTTGAAGATCGGGGCACTAACTATGGCTACACCTTC. It is translated as CSVEDRGTNYGYTF. The V and J genes are TRBV29-1 and TRBJ1-2; possible D gene TRBD1, 5 bases. There are 14 residues in the CDR3. Trimming took off 0 bases at V and 0 bases at J, with 8 bases between the two ends. CDR1 is SQVTM, CDR2 ANQGSEA, per germline. Together with reference TRBV29-1 and TRBJ1-2, the CDR3 gives the full variable domain: SAVISQKPSRDICQRGTSLTIQCQVDSQVTMMFWYRQQPGQSLTLIATANQGSEATYESGFVIDKFPISRPNLTFSTLTVSNMSPEDSSIYLCSVEDRGTNYGYTFGSGTRLTVV.

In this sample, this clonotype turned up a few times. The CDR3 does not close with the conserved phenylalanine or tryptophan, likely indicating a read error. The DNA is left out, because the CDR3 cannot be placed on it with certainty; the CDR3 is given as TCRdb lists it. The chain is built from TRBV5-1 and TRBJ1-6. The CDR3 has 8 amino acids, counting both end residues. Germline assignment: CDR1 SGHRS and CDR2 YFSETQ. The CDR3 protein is CASSLAPS.

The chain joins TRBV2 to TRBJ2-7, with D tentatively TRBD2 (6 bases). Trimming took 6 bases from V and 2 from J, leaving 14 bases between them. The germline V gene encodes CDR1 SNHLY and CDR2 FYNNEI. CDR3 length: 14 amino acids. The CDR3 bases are TGTGCCAGCAGGCCCGGGACTGCCGCCTACGAGCAGTACTTC. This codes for CASRPGTAAYEQYF.

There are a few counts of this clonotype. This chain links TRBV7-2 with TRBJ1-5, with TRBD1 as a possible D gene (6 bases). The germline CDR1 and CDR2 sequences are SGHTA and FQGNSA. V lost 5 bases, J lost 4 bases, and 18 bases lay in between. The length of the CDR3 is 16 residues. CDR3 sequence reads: CASSQEGGASNQPQHF. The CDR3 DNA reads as TGTGCCAGCAGCCAAGAGGGGGGCGCTTCAAATCAGCCCCAGCATTTT.

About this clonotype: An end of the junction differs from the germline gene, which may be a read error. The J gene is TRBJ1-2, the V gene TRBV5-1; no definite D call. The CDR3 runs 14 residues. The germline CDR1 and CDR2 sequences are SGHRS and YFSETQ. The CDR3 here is CASSFAVNNYGYTF. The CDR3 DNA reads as TGTGCCAGCAGCTTCGCGGTCAATAACTATGGCTACACCTTC.

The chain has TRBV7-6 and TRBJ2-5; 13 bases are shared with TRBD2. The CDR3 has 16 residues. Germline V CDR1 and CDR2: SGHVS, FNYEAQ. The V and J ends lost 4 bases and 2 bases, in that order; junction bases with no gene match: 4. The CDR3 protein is CASSSGTSGVQETQYF. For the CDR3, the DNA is TGTGCCAGCAGCTCAGGGACTAGCGGGGTGCAAGAGACCCAGTACTTC.

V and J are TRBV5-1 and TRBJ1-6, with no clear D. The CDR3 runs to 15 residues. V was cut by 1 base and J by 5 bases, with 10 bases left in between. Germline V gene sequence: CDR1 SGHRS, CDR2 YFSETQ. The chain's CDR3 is CASSLSGPNNSPLHF. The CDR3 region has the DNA TGCGCCAGCAGCTTGTCAGGTCCGAATAATTCACCCCTCCACTTT.

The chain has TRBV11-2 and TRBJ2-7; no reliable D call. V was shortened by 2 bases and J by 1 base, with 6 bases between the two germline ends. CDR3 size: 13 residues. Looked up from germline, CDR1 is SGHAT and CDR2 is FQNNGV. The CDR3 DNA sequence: TGTGCCAGCAGCTTACTGAGATCCTACGAGCAGTACTTC. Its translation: CASSLLRSYEQYF. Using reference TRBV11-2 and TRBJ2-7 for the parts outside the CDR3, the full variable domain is EAGVAQSPRYKIIEKRQSVAFWCNPISGHATLYWYQQILGQGPKLLIQFQNNGVVDDSQLPKDRFSAERLKGVDSTLKIQPAKLEDSAVYLCASSLLRSYEQYFGPGTRLTVT.

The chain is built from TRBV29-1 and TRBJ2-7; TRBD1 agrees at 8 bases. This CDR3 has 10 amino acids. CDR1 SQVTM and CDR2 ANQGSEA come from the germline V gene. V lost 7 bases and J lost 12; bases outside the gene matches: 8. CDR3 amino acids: CSATGENPYF. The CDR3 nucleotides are TGCAGCGCGACAGGGGAGAATCCGTACTTC.

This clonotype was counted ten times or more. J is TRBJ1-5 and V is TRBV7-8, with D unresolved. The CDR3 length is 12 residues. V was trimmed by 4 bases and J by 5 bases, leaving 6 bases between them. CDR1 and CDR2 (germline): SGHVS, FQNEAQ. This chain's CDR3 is CASSSTDQPQHF. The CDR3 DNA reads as TGTGCCAGCAGCTCCACGGATCAGCCCCAGCATTTT.

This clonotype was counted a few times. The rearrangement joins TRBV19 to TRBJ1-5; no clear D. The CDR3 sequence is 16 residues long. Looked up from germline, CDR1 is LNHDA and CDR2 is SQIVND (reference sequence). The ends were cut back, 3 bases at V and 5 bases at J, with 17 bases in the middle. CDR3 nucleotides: TGTGCCAGTAGTATCACCGGGTCCCTTTCTCATCAGCCCCAGCATTTT. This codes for CASSITGSLSHQPQHF.

The CDR3 DNA reads as TGTGCCAGCGCCCCATTGGGGCAGGAGAATGAAAAACTGTTTTTT. This gives the protein CASAPLGQENEKLFF. V is TRBV6-1 and J is TRBJ1-4; D perhaps matches TRBD1 (5 bases). V was pared by 8 bases and J by 5 bases, with 18 bases between. CDR1 is MNHNS and CDR2 is SASEGT in the germline V gene. The CDR3 is made up of 15 amino acids.

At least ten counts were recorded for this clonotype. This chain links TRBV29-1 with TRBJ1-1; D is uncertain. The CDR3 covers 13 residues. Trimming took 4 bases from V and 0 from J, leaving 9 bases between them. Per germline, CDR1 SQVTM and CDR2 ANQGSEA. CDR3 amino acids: CSVVQNVNTEAFF. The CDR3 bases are TGCAGCGTTGTTCAGAATGTGAACACTGAAGCTTTCTTT.

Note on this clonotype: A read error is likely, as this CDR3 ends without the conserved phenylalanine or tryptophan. The CDR3 DNA follows: TGTGCCAGCAGCTTGGTGGTAGCGGGGCGCCAAGAGACCCAGTACCTC. It yields the protein CASSLVVAGRQETQYL. This chain uses TRBV5-4 with TRBJ2-5; 8 bases match TRBD2. V shed 0 bases and J 1 base; nucleotides not matched to a gene: 5. There are 16 residues in the CDR3. Germline V gene lookup returns CDR1 SGHNT and CDR2 YYREEE (reference sequence).

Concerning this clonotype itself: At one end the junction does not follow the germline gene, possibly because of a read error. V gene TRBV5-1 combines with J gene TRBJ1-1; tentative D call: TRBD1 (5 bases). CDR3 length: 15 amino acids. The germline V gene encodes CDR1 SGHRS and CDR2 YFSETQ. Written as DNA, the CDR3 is TGCGCCAGCAGCTTGCTTGGACACCCGAACACTGAAGTTTTCTTT. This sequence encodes CASSLLGHPNTEVFF. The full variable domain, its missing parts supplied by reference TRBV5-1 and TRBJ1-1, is KAGVTQTPRYLIKTRGQQVTLSCSPISGHRSVSWYQQTPGQGLQFLFEYFSETQRNKGNFPGRFSGRQFSNSRSEMNVSTLELGDSALYLCASSLLGHPNTEVFFGQGTRLTVV.

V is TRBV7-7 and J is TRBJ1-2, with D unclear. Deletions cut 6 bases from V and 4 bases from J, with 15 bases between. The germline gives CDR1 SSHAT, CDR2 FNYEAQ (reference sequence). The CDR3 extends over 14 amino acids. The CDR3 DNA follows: TGTGCCAGCAGAAACCGGATGGCGATCTATGGCTACACCTTC. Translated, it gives CASRNRMAIYGYTF. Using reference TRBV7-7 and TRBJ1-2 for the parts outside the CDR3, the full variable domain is GAGVSQSPRYKVTKRGQDVTLRCDPISSHATLYWYQQALGQGPEFLTYFNYEAQPDKSGLPSDRFSAERPEGSISTLTIQRTEQRDSAMYRCASRNRMAIYGYTFGSGTRLTVV.

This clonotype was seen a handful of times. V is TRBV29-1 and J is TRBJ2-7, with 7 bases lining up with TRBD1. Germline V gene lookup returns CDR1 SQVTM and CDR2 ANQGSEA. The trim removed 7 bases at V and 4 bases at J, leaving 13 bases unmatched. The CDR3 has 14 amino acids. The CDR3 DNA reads TGCAGCGCCTCTAAGGGGACAGAAAAATACGAGCAGTACTTC. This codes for CSASKGTEKYEQYF.

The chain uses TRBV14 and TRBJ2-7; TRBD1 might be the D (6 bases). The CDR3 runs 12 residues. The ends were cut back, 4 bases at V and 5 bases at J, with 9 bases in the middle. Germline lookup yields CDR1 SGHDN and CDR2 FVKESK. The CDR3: CASSRGLNEQYF. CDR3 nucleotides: TGTGCCAGCAGCCGGGGGCTTAACGAGCAGTACTTC.

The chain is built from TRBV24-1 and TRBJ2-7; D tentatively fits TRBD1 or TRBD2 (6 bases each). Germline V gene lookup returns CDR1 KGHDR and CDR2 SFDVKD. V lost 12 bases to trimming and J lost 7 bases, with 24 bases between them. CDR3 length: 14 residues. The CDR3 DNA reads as TGTGCCTCCAACCAGGGGAGGCCCTACAATGAGCAGTACTTC. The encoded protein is CASNQGRPYNEQYF.

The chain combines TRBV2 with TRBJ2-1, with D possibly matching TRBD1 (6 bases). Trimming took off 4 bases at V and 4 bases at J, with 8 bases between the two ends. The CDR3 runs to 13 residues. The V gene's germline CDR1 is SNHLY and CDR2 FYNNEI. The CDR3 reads CASSADSYNEQFF. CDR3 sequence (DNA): TGTGCCAGCAGTGCGGACAGTTACAATGAGCAGTTCTTC.

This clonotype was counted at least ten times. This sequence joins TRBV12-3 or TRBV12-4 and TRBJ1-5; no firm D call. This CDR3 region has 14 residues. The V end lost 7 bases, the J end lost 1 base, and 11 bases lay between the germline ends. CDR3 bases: TGTGCCAGCACTGCGTGGAAGAGCAATCAGCCCCAGCATTTT. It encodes CASTAWKSNQPQHF.

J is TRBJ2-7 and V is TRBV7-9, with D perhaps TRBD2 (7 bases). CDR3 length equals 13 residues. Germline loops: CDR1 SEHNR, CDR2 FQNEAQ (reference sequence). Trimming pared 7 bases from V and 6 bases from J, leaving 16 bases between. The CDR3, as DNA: TGTGCCAGCATCGAGGGGGGGCCCTTCGAGCAGTACTTC. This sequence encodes CASIEGGPFEQYF.

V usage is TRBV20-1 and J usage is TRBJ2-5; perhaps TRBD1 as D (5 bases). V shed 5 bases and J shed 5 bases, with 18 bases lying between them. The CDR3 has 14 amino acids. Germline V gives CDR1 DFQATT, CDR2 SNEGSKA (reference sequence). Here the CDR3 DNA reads TGCAGTGCTCCAGGGTTGGCAGGAACGGAGACCCAGTACTTC. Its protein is CSAPGLAGTETQYF.